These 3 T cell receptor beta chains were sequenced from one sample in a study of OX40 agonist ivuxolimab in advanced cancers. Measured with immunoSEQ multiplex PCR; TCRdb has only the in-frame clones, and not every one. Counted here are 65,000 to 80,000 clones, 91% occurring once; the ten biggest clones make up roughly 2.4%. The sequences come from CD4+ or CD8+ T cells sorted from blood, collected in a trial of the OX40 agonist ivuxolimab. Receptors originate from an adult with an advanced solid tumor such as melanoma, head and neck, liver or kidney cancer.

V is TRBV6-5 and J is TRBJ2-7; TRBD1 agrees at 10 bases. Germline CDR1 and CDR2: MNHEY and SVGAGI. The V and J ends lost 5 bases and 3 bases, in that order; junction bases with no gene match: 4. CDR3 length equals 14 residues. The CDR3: CASSPGQGFYEQYF. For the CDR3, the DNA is TGTGCCAGCAGTCCGGGACAGGGGTTCTACGAGCAGTACTTC.

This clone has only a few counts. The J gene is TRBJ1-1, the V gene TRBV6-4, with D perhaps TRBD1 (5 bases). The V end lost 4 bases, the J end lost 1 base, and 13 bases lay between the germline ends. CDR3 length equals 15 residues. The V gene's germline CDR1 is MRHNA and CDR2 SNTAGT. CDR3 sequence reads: CASSAFFGGNTEAFF. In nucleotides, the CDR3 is TGTGCCAGCAGTGCCTTTTTCGGGGGGAACACTGAAGCTTTCTTT.

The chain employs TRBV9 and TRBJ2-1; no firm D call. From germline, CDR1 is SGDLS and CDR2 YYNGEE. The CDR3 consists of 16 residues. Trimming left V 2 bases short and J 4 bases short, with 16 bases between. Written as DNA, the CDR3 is TGTGCCAGCAGCGTGGGCCTCTCCGACACTTACAATGAGCAGTTCTTC. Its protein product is CASSVGLSDTYNEQFF.